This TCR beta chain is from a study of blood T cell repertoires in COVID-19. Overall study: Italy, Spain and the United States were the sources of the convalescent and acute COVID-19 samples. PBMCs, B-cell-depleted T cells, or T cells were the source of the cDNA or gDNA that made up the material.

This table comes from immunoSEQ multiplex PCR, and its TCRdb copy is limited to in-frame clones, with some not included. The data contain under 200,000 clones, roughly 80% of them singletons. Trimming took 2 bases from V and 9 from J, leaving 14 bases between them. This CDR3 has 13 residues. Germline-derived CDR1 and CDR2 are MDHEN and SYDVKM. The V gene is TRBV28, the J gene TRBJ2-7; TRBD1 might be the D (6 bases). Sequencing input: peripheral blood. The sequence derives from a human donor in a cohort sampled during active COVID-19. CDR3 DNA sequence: TGTGCCAGCAGTTTAGGGTACAGGGCTTCGCAGTACTTC. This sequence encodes CASSLGYRASQYF.